The 23 T cell receptor beta chains below come from one sample, sequenced in a study of identical twins. Via MiXCR, TCRdb re-called the 5' RACE reads, giving one row per CDR3 protein. The sample yields over 600,000 distinct CDR3 sequences, 21% seen once. In addition, the sample was reused for a study of T cells expressing NK-cell markers.

The sequenced sample consisted of PBMCs. These receptors all stem from a woman between 18 and 30 years old in good health.

There are many counts of this clonotype. This chain connects TRBV5-6 to TRBJ2-1; 9 positions agree with TRBD2. V trimming: 1 base; J trimming: 2 bases; junction bases outside the gene matches: 4. Germline assignment: CDR1 SGHDT and CDR2 YYEEEE. The CDR3 is 16 amino acids. CDR3 bases: TGTGCCAGCAGCTTGTATAGCGGGGGCACCTACAATGAGCAGTTCTTC. It encodes CASSLYSGGTYNEQFF.

The chain uses TRBV10-3 and TRBJ2-2; 9 positions agree with TRBD2. The CDR3 totals 14 residues. Germline V gene data show CDR1 as ENHRY and CDR2 as SYGVKD. Germline trimming cut 8 bases from V and 6 bases from J; bases unmatched to any gene: 7. The CDR3 protein is CAIGSGSRAGELFF. CDR3 DNA: TGTGCCATCGGTAGCGGGAGTAGGGCCGGGGAGCTGTTTTTT.

This clonotype was picked up many times. DNA for the CDR3: TGCGCCAGCAGCTTAGTCGACAGGGGCTACAATGAGCAGTTCTTC. Its translation is CASSLVDRGYNEQFF. This chain joins TRBV5-1 and TRBJ2-1, with 8 bases that match TRBD1. This CDR3 has 15 residues. Trimming cost V 2 bases and J 3 bases; bases outside gene matches: 4. Germline V gene sequence: CDR1 SGHRS, CDR2 YFSETQ.

J is TRBJ2-2 and V is TRBV7-8; 9 nucleotides align to TRBD1. This CDR3 spans 15 amino acids. The germline V gene encodes CDR1 SGHVS and CDR2 FQNEAQ. The J segment lost 11 bases and the V segment lost 4 bases, leaving 11 bases of the junction unmatched. The CDR3 coding sequence is TGTGCCAGCAGCTCTAGGACAGGGGACTTTGTTGAGCTGTTTTTT. This translates into CASSSRTGDFVELFF.

The gene calls are TRBV6-1 and TRBJ2-5; 10 bases align to TRBD1. Trimming at V came to 4 bases and at J to 5 bases, leaving 4 bases not matched to a gene. Germline CDR1 MNHNS, CDR2 SASEGT. The CDR3 has 14 amino acids. CDR3 nucleotide sequence: TGTGCCAGCAGTGTGACAGGGGGCTTGGAGACCCAGTACTTC. Translation: CASSVTGGLETQYF.

The table lists this clonotype with a few counts. The chain employs TRBV12-3 or TRBV12-4 and TRBJ2-7; 8 bases are shared with TRBD1. This CDR3 has 15 residues. The V and J ends lost 4 bases and 1 base, in that order; junction bases with no gene match: 6. As DNA, the CDR3 is TGTGCCAGCAGTTCCAGCGACAGGGGTTCCTACGAGCAGTACTTC. As protein: CASSSSDRGSYEQYF.

This clonotype has only one observation. For the CDR3, the DNA is TGTGCCAGCACCTATGGACTAGCTCAAGAGACCCAGTACTTC. Protein sequence: CASTYGLAQETQYF. The V call is TRBV6-1, the J call TRBJ2-5; 8 bases line up with TRBD2. V shed 7 bases, J shed 2 bases, and the junction held 6 bases outside the gene matches. Germline lookup yields CDR1 MNHNS and CDR2 SASEGT. This CDR3 has 14 amino acids.

Many counts were recorded for this clonotype. J is TRBJ1-2 and V is TRBV20-1; 7 positions match TRBD1. Germline CDR1 DFQATT, CDR2 SNEGSKA (reference sequence). V gave up 5 bases and J gave up 7 bases; unmatched junction bases: 13. The CDR3 sequence is 14 residues long. The CDR3 DNA reads as TGCAGTGCTTCTCTCAGAGGAGGGGGCGGTGGCTACACCTTC. Residues: CSASLRGGGGGYTF.

This clonotype was seen only a few times. This chain connects TRBV29-1 to TRBJ2-5; 11 positions agree with TRBD2. Trimming cost V 8 bases and J 2 bases; bases outside gene matches: 1. The CDR3 sequence is 12 residues long. Germline assignment: CDR1 SQVTM and CDR2 ANQGSEA. The CDR3, as DNA: TGCAGCTTAGCGGGGGGGCAAGAGACCCAGTACTTC. Translation gives CSLAGGQETQYF.

This clonotype came up once. At one end, the junction sequence differs from germline, possibly due to a read error. The chain's CDR3 is CAMGPRVLCWALLF. The CDR3 region has the DNA TGTGCCATGGGCCCCAGGGTCCTCTGCTGGGCACTGCTTTTT. The rearrangement links TRBV11-3 to TRBJ1-4, with a weak D call TRBD1 (5 bases). The CDR3 has 14 amino acids. In germline, CDR1 is SGHNT, CDR2 YENEEA.

This clonotype has a handful of counts. This chain uses TRBV6-2 or TRBV6-3 with TRBJ2-1, with 9 bases that match TRBD2. The CDR3 runs to 17 residues. After removal of 1 base from V and 6 bases from J, the junction contained 10 bases not matched to a gene. The germline V gene has CDR1 MNHEY and CDR2 SVGEGT. The CDR3 loop reads CASSYFEVLAGPNEQFF. CDR3 DNA sequence: TGTGCCAGCAGTTACTTCGAGGTTCTAGCGGGGCCCAATGAGCAGTTCTTC.

V usage is TRBV7-9 and J usage is TRBJ2-5; 7 nucleotides line up with TRBD1. This CDR3 contains 15 residues. V lost 3 bases to trimming and J lost 2 bases; unmatched junction nucleotides: 6. CDR1 and CDR2 from the germline V gene are SEHNR and FQNEAQ (reference sequence). CDR3 sequence: CASSLVGQAQETQYF. For the CDR3, the DNA is TGTGCCAGCAGCTTGGTTGGACAGGCGCAAGAGACCCAGTACTTC. Full variable domain (remainder filled in from reference TRBV7-9 and TRBJ2-5): DTGVSQNPRHKITKRGQNVTFRCDPISEHNRLYWYRQTLGQGPEFLTYFQNEAQLEKSRLLSDRFSAERPKGSFSTLEIQRTEQGDSAMYLCASSLVGQAQETQYFGPGTRLLVL.

This clonotype was seen more than once but under ten times. The genes are TRBV6-1 and TRBJ1-3, with D tentatively TRBD1 (5 bases). This CDR3 contains 14 residues. Germline assignment: CDR1 MNHNS and CDR2 SASEGT. Trimming cost V 6 bases and J 5 bases, with 14 bases left between them. CDR3 coding DNA: TGTGCCAGCAGCCGGGACGGAGGAAGAAACACCATATATTTT. Protein sequence: CASSRDGGRNTIYF.

This clonotype was picked up a small number of times. This chain uses TRBV6-1 with TRBJ2-7; D remains ambiguous. Trimming shortened V by 6 bases and J by 3 bases, and 12 bases separated the two germline ends. Germline V gene data show CDR1 as MNHNS and CDR2 as SASEGT. CDR3 size: 13 residues. CDR3 sequence: CASSPGFGYEQYF. Written as DNA, the CDR3 is TGTGCCAGCAGCCCTGGATTCGGCTACGAGCAGTACTTC.

This clonotype has a handful of counts. The chain employs TRBV20-1 and TRBJ1-1; 8 bases line up with TRBD1. V dropped 4 bases and J dropped 4; count of bases not matched to a gene: 8. The CDR3 runs 14 residues. CDR1 and CDR2 from the germline V gene are DFQATT and SNEGSKA (reference sequence). This CDR3 reads CSATRQGWSTEAFF. The CDR3 nucleotides are TGCAGTGCTACTCGACAGGGGTGGAGCACTGAAGCTTTCTTT.

This clonotype was detected only a few times. V and J are TRBV20-1 and TRBJ1-5, with D unresolved. The CDR3 length is 13 residues. Per the germline V gene, CDR1 is DFQATT and CDR2 is SNEGSKA (reference sequence). Trimming took off 3 bases at V and 5 bases at J, with 11 bases between the two ends. The CDR3 DNA reads as TGCAGTGCTAGCCGGACGGTGGATCAGCCCCAGCATTTT. Translation: CSASRTVDQPQHF.

This clonotype appeared a few times. This chain connects TRBV14 to TRBJ1-2, with D maybe TRBD1 (5 bases). This CDR3 is 13 amino acids long. CDR1 and CDR2 from the germline V gene are SGHDN and FVKESK. The V end was cut by 1 base, the J end by 6 bases, with 9 bases between. The CDR3 spells CASSQVYRHGYTF. The DNA of the CDR3 is TGTGCCAGCAGCCAAGTATACAGGCATGGCTACACCTTC. The whole variable domain, remainder taken from reference TRBV14 and TRBJ1-2, is EAGVTQFPSHSVIEKGQTVTLRCDPISGHDNLYWYRRVMGKEIKFLLHFVKESKQDESGMPNNRFLAERTGGTYSTLKVQPAELEDSGVYFCASSQVYRHGYTFGSGTRLTVV.

This clonotype was observed at least ten times. The genes are TRBV5-1 and TRBJ2-4; 7 nucleotides line up with TRBD2. The CDR3 totals 14 residues. V was pared by 0 bases and J by 8 bases, with 5 bases of the junction left unmatched. Germline V lookup: CDR1 SGHRS, CDR2 YFSETQ. This CDR3 reads CASSLAAGRDIQYF. DNA of the CDR3: TGCGCCAGCAGCTTGGCCGCAGGGAGGGACATTCAGTACTTC.

In this sample, this clonotype turned up many times. The chain joins TRBV6-1 to TRBJ2-1; 11 nucleotides match TRBD2. After removal of 6 bases from V and 5 bases from J, the junction contained 6 bases not matched to a gene. Germline lookup yields CDR1 MNHNS and CDR2 SASEGT. CDR3 length equals 15 residues. The CDR3: CASRRIAGGHNEQFF. CDR3 nucleotide sequence: TGTGCCAGCAGACGCATAGCGGGGGGGCACAATGAGCAGTTCTTC.

This clonotype was observed a few times. The chain links TRBV6-2 or TRBV6-3 to TRBJ2-7, with D perhaps being TRBD1 or TRBD2 (5 bases each). Germline V gives CDR1 MNHEY, CDR2 SVGEGT. CDR3 size: 16 residues. V lost 5 bases and J lost 2, with 19 bases in between. The CDR3 sequence: CASSGGPGSYTYEQYF. The CDR3 DNA follows: TGTGCCAGCAGTGGGGGTCCAGGATCCTACACCTACGAGCAGTACTTC.

The chain uses TRBV10-3 and TRBJ2-7; a possible D gene is TRBD2 (6 bases). The CDR3 is 12 amino acids. V lost 7 bases to trimming and J lost 2 bases, with 9 bases between them. Germline V lookup: CDR1 ENHRY, CDR2 SYGVKD. The CDR3 spells CAIKAGPYEQYF. CDR3 nucleotides: TGTGCCATCAAGGCGGGACCCTACGAGCAGTACTTC.

This clonotype was recorded a few times. The gene calls are TRBV6-1 and TRBJ1-2; tentative D call: TRBD1 (6 bases). This CDR3 spans 15 amino acids. Germline CDR1 and CDR2: MNHNS and SASEGT. The V gene lost 6 bases and the J gene lost 1 base, with 15 bases spanning the gap. This CDR3 is CASRVGQGVNYGYTF. The CDR3 nucleotides are TGTGCCAGCAGAGTGGGACAAGGGGTTAACTATGGCTACACCTTC.

This clonotype occurred a few times. The rearrangement joins TRBV12-3 or TRBV12-4 to TRBJ2-1, with 13 bases identical to TRBD2. The CDR3 length is 18 residues. Trimming cost V 3 bases and J 0 bases; bases outside gene matches: 5. CDR3 region: CASSLGTSGVSSYNEQFF. CDR3 DNA sequence: TGTGCCAGCAGTTTGGGGACTAGCGGGGTCAGCTCCTACAATGAGCAGTTCTTC.